The T cell receptor (beta chain) described here comes from a study of metastatic and nonmetastatic thyroid tumors (TCRdb year 2020). Looking at the study overall: The researchers compared repertoires between peripheral blood samples and tumor or nodule tissue samples from patients with malignant or benign thyroid disease. On the study overall, not on this receptor specifically: In both blood and tumor samples, malignant tumors were reported to have significantly higher TCR beta diversity than benign nodules.

Before undergoing thyroid surgery, none of the patients had been given any kind of treatment. The study retrospectively analysed patient clinical samples collected from about 2012 to 2019 using T-cell receptor beta sequencing. In regard to this clone: Its antigen has not been determined. One base away there is no much larger clone; base qualities are not given.

Based on the germline V gene, the CDR1 and CDR2 sequences are SGDLS and YYNGEE. From cysteine to phenylalanine, the CDR3 is 14 amino acids long. Solely the CDR3 DNA is kept, with 42 bases framed from the first base. From V the trimming removes 3 bases and from J it removes 1 base, while the gene matches leave 3 bases of the junction unaccounted for. The receptor library was made with PCR. The data were produced on an Illumina HiSeq 4000. The TCR beta-chain CDR3 region of each patient was profiled by high-throughput sequencing. Regarding the original processing steps: A classifier to discriminate distant-metastatic papillary thyroid cancer patients was built from CDR3 differences across clinicopathological groups. The Shannon index was used to assess repertoire diversity, and the Morisita-Horn index was used to assess tumor-blood repertoire similarity. In TCRdb, the public reads were trimmed at Q25 with fastp and aligned with MiXCR, with productive beta chains retained. The V and J calls and clone size come from TCRdb's table, not from the authors' own analysis. The table for this sample lists over 55,000 clones; 25% to 30% of them were counted only once. More than 15% of the sample is taken by the ten largest.

Sequencing input: blood. The chain links TRBV9 with TRBJ1-1, with 7 central nucleotides matching TRBD1. The receptor's source is a female donor with papillary thyroid cancer or a benign thyroid nodule (not recorded which). Some clones in this sample may be carry-over from other donors' samples. The DNA is as follows: TGTGCCAGCAGCGAGGACAGGTGGAACACTGAAGCTTTCTTT. It encodes CASSEDRWNTEAFF.